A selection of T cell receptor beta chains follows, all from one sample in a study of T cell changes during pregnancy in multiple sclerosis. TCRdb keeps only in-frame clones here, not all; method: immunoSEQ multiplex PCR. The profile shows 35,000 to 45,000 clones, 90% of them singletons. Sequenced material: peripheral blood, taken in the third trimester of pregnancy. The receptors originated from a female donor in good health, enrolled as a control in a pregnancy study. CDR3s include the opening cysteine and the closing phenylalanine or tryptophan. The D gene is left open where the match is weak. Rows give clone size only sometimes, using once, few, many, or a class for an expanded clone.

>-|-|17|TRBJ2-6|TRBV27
CASTMEGFGSGANVLTF
TGTGCCAGCACCATGGAGGGTTTTGGCTCTGGGGCCAACGTCCTGACTTTC
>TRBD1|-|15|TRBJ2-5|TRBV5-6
CASSLETGGRETQYF
TGTGCCAGCAGCTTGGAGACAGGGGGTCGAGAGACCCAGTACTTC
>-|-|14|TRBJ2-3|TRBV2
CASSEAGVRDTQYF
TGTGCCAGCAGTGAGGCAGGGGTGAGAGATACGCAGTATTTT
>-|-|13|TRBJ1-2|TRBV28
CASSFLTNYGYTF
TGTGCCAGCAGTTTTCTTACTAACTATGGCTACACCTTC
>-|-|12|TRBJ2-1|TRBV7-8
CASSPTGNEQFF
TGTGCCAGCAGCCCTACGGGCAATGAGCAGTTCTTC
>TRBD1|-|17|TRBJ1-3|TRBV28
CASRGWDRGDSGNTIYF
TGTGCCAGCAGAGGGTGGGACAGGGGGGATTCTGGAAACACCATATATTTT
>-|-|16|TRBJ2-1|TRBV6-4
CASSDLSVSSYNEQFF
TGTGCCAGCAGTGATCTTTCGGTTAGCTCCTACAATGAGCAGTTCTTC
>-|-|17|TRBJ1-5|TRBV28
CASSLLVIGKSNQPQHF
TGTGCCAGCAGTTTATTAGTTATCGGGAAGAGCAATCAGCCCCAGCATTTT
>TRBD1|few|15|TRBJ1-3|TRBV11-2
CASSLARGLGNTIYF
TGTGCCAGCAGCCTGGCCAGGGGGCTTGGAAACACCATATATTTT
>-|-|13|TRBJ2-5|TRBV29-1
CSVRGSRAETQYF
TGCAGCGTAAGGGGGAGCAGGGCGGAGACCCAGTACTTC
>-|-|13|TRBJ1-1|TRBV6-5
CASTGIGAGEAFF
TGTGCCAGTACGGGCATAGGGGCTGGTGAAGCTTTCTTT
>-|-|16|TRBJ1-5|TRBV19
CASSIVASGGNQPQHF
TGTGCCAGTAGTATAGTAGCATCCGGGGGCAATCAGCCCCAGCATTTT
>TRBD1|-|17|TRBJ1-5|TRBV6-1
CASSDPRTGGGSQPQHF
TGTGCCAGCAGTGACCCTAGGACAGGGGGTGGTAGTCAGCCCCAGCATTTT
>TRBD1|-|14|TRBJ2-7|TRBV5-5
CASSFGRQGYEQYF
TGTGCCAGCAGCTTTGGTCGACAGGGCTACGAGCAGTACTTC
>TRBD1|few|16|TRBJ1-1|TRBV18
CASSPSPGTVNTEAFF
TGTGCCAGCTCACCATCCCCCGGGACAGTCAACACTGAAGCTTTCTTT
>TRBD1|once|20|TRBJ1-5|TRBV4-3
CASSQKAVDRGRNSNQPQHF
TGCGCCAGCAGCCAAAAGGCGGTGGACAGGGGGCGAAATAGCAATCAGCCCCAGCATTTT
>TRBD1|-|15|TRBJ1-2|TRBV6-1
CASSEVPGQGYGYTF
TGTGCCAGCAGTGAAGTTCCCGGACAGGGCTATGGCTACACCTTC
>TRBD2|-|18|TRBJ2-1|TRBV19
CASRSRSGRGSSYNEQFF
TGTGCCAGTAGGTCCCGTAGCGGGAGGGGTAGCTCCTACAATGAGCAGTTCTTC
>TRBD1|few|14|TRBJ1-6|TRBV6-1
CALKGAGGNSPLHF
TGTGCCCTCAAAGGGGCAGGGGGGAATTCACCCCTCCACTTT
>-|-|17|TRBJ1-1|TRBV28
CASSLFGSLRRNTEAFF
TGTGCCAGCAGTTTATTCGGGAGCCTCAGGCGGAACACTGAAGCTTTCTTT
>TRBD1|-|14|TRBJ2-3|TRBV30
CAWTHGTGTDTQYF
TGTGCCTGGACCCACGGGACAGGCACAGATACGCAGTATTTT
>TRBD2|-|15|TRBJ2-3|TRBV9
CASSVGGLGPDTQYF
TGTGCCAGCAGCGTAGGGGGACTAGGCCCGGATACGCAGTATTTT
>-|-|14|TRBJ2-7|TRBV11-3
CASSPTLGGSEQYF
TGTGCCAGCAGCCCGACGCTCGGAGGGAGCGAGCAGTACTTC
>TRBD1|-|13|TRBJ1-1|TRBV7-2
CASYRGPNTEAFF
TGTGCCAGCTACAGGGGACCGAACACTGAAGCTTTCTTT
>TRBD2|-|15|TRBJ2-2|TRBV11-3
CASSTGLAATGELFF
TGTGCCAGCAGCACGGGACTAGCTGCCACCGGGGAGCTGTTTTTT
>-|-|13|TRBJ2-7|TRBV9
CASSSGLTYEQYF
TGTGCCAGCAGCTCAGGACTGACCTACGAGCAGTACTTC
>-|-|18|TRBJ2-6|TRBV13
CASSLDRGKFSGANVLTF
TGTGCCAGCAGCTTAGATCGGGGGAAGTTCTCTGGGGCCAACGTCCTGACTTTC
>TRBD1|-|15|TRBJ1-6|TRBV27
CASSFQGQGNSPLHF
TGTGCCAGCAGTTTCCAGGGACAGGGCAATTCACCCCTCCACTTT
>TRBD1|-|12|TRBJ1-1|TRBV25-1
CASGQGNTEAFF
TGTGCCAGCGGACAGGGGAACACTGAAGCTTTCTTT
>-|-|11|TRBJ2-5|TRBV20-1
CSGGPEETQYF
TGCAGTGGAGGGCCGGAAGAGACCCAGTACTTC
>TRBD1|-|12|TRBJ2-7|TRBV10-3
CAIRTGAREQYF
TGTGCCATACGAACAGGGGCGCGGGAGCAGTACTTC
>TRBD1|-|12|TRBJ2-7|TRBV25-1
CASSADRFEQYF
TGTGCCAGCAGTGCGGACAGGTTCGAGCAGTACTTC
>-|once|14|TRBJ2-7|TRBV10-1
CASRSLSGSGEQYF
TGCGCCAGCAGATCCCTGTCGGGGTCCGGCGAGCAGTACTTC
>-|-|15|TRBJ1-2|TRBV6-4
CASSDSTGPNYGYTF
TGTGCCAGCAGTGACTCGACAGGACCCAACTATGGCTACACCTTC
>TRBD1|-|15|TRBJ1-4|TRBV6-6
CASSYPGQGSEKLFF
TGTGCCAGCAGTTACCCGGGACAGGGGAGTGAAAAACTGTTTTTT
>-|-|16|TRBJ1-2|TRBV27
CASSPRTRSANYGYTF
TGTGCCAGCAGTCCACGGACACGATCAGCTAACTATGGCTACACCTTC
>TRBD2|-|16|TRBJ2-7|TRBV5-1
CASSSRVTSATHEQYF
TGCGCCAGCAGCTCCCGCGTGACTAGCGCGACTCACGAGCAGTACTTC
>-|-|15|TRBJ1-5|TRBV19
CASSPPGLATQPQHF
TGTGCCAGTAGTCCCCCGGGACTGGCCACACAGCCCCAGCATTTT
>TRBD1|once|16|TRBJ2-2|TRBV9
CASDPVGTGGTGELFF
TGTGCCAGCGACCCGGTAGGGACAGGGGGCACCGGGGAGCTGTTTTTT
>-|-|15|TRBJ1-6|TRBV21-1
CASSNYSGQPDTLHF
TGTGCCAGCAGCAACTACTCGGGACAGCCCGACACCCTCCACTTT
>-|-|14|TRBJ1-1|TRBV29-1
CSVTTGSPNTEAFF
TGCAGCGTAACTACAGGGTCACCTAACACTGAAGCTTTCTTT
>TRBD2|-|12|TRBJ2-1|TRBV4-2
CASSPTSTEQFF
TGTGCCAGCAGCCCGACTAGCACTGAGCAGTTCTTC
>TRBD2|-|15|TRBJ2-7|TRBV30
CAWSERTSGSYEQYF
TGTGCCTGGAGTGAACGGACTAGCGGGAGCTACGAGCAGTACTTC
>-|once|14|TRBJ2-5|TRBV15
CATSRGGTQETQYF
TGTGCCACCAGCAGAGGCGGGACTCAAGAGACCCAGTACTTC
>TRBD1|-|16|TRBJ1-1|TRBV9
CASSAGQASMNTEAFF
TGTGCCAGCAGCGCGGGACAGGCTAGCATGAACACTGAAGCTTTCTTT
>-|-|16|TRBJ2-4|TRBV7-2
CASSLERPQYGGIQYF
TGTGCCAGCAGCTTAGAGCGCCCCCAATATGGAGGCATTCAGTACTTC
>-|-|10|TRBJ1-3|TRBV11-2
CASGESTIYF
TGTGCCTCCGGGGAGAGCACCATATATTTT
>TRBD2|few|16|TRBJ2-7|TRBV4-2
CASSQGPSGEAYEQYF
TGTGCCAGCAGCCAAGGACCTAGCGGAGAGGCCTACGAGCAGTACTTC